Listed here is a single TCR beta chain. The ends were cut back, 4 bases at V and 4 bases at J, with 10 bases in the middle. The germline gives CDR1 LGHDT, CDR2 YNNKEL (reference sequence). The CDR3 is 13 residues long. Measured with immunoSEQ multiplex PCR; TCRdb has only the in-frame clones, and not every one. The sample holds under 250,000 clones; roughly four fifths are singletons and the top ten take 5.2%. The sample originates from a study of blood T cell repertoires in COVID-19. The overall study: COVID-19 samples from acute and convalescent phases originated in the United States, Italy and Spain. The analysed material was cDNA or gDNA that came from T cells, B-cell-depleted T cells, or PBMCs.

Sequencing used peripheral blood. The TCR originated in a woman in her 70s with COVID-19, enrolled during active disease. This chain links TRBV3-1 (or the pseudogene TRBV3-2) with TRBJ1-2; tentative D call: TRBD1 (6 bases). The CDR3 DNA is TGTGCCAGCAGCCCCCAGGACAGCTATGGCTACACCTTC. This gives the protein CASSPQDSYGYTF.